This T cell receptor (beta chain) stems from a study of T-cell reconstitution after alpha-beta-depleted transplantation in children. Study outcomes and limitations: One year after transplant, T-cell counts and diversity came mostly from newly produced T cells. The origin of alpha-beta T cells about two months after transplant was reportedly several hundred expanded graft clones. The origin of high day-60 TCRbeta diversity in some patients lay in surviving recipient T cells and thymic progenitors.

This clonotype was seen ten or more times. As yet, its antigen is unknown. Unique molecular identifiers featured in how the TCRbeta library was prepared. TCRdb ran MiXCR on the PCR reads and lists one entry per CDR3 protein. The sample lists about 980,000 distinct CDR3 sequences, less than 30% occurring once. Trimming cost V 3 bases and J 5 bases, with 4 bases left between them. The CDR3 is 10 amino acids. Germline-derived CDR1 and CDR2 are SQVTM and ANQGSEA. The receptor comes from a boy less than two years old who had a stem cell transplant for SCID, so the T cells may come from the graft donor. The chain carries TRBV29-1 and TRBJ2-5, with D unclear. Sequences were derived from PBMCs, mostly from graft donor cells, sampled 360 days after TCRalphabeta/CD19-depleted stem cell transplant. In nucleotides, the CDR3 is TGCAGCGTTGAGGGGGAGACCCAGTACTTC. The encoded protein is CSVEGETQYF.